A single sample gave rise to the 20 T cell receptor beta chains below, sequenced in a study of shared clonotypes between healthy human individuals (dated by TCRdb to 2018 to 2020). Library construction relied on the immunoSEQ multiplex PCR assay. Sourced from immuneACCESS, this table was stored by TCRdb with only in-frame sequences that have V and J called. A share of the clones is absent; for the studies checked, an unresolved V gene accounts for under half, and the remainder has no known explanation. The sample profile shows approximately 2.4 million clones; around 95% of them were found once. The ten largest clones represent approximately 0.13% of the sample. The sequenced sample consisted of naive CD4+ T cells sorted from blood. The cell subset or site label, read with the paper, signifies: CD45RA+ positively selected. These receptors all stem from a man in his late teens or twenties in good health.

V and J are TRBV5-1 and TRBJ1-2; D remains ambiguous. Per germline, CDR1 SGHRS and CDR2 YFSETQ. The CDR3 extends over 17 amino acids. V was clipped by 9 bases and J by 5 bases, with 29 bases between them. The CDR3 DNA follows: TGCGCCACTCGAGTGGGTTGGGATTCCAAAAAACCTTATGGCTACACCTTC. Translating gives CATRVGWDSKKPYGYTF. The variable domain in full, with the rest retrieved from reference TRBV5-1 and TRBJ1-2, is KAGVTQTPRYLIKTRGQQVTLSCSPISGHRSVSWYQQTPGQGLQFLFEYFSETQRNKGNFPGRFSGRQFSNSRSEMNVSTLELGDSALYLCATRVGWDSKKPYGYTFGSGTRLTVV.

The J gene is TRBJ2-5, the V gene TRBV6-1; 11 nucleotides align to TRBD2. With 3 bases clipped from V and 5 bases from J, the junction kept 8 bases outside the gene matches. The CDR3 runs 16 residues. Germline V CDR1 and CDR2: MNHNS, SASEGT. The CDR3 region is CASSEGLAVGEETQYF. The CDR3 nucleotides are TGTGCCAGCAGTGAGGGACTAGCGGTCGGCGAGGAGACCCAGTACTTC.

About this clone: The sample holds other DNA sequences that translate to the same CDR3. V gene TRBV30 combines with J gene TRBJ1-2, with unresolved D. Trimming cost V 0 bases and J 4 bases, with 6 bases left between them. The CDR3 is 12 residues long. The germline V gene has CDR1 GTSNPN and CDR2 SVGIG (reference sequence). The CDR3 loop reads CAWSVSVYGYTF. CDR3 sequence (DNA): TGTGCCTGGAGTGTGAGTGTCTATGGCTACACCTTC.

The genes are TRBV30 and TRBJ2-1, with unresolved D. Trimming shortened V by 4 bases and J by 4 bases, and 14 bases separated the two germline ends. Germline CDR1 reads GTSNPN; CDR2 reads SVGIG (reference sequence). The CDR3 contains 14 residues. DNA for the CDR3: TGTGCCTGGAACCCCCGCCCTGGGTACAATGAGCAGTTCTTC. The encoded protein is CAWNPRPGYNEQFF.

The chain is built from TRBV10-3 and TRBJ2-7, with D perhaps TRBD1 (6 bases). The CDR3 sequence is 15 residues long. CDR1 ENHRY and CDR2 SYGVKD come from the germline V gene. V was pared by 2 bases and J by 2 bases, with 13 bases between. CDR3 sequence: CAISEGGLGPYEQYF. For the CDR3, the DNA is TGTGCCATCAGTGAGGGGGGCCTTGGGCCCTACGAGCAGTACTTC.

This clone was observed a single time. V is TRBV2 and J is TRBJ2-1; D not resolved. This CDR3 has 16 amino acids. Germline CDR1 is SNHLY and CDR2 is FYNNEI. V gave up 0 bases and J gave up 4 bases, with 13 bases separating them. The CDR3 loop is CASSEAASPRYNEQFF. CDR3 nucleotide sequence: TGTGCCAGCAGTGAAGCCGCCAGCCCAAGGTACAATGAGCAGTTCTTC.

The chain combines TRBV5-1 with TRBJ2-2, with no clear D. CDR1 is SGHRS and CDR2 is YFSETQ in the germline V gene. This CDR3 comprises 16 residues. V was trimmed by 0 bases and J by 4 bases, leaving 13 bases between them. The CDR3 region is CASSLEPAPSTGELFF. In nucleotides, the CDR3 is TGCGCCAGCAGCTTGGAACCAGCCCCGAGCACCGGGGAGCTGTTTTTT.

This chain joins TRBV5-1 and TRBJ2-5; 10 bases are a match to TRBD1. There are 16 residues in the CDR3. Trimming took 4 bases from V and 3 from J; bases not matched to a gene: 9. Per the germline V gene, CDR1 is SGHRS and CDR2 is YFSETQ. The CDR3 nucleotides read TGCGCCAGCAGCCGGGATCCGGGACAGGGGAAAGAGACCCAGTACTTC. Translation gives CASSRDPGQGKETQYF.

The chain couples TRBV11-2 to TRBJ2-7; the D is unclear. Germline CDR1 reads SGHAT; CDR2 reads FQNNGV. This CDR3 has 13 amino acids. Trimming took off 2 bases at V and 5 bases at J, with 10 bases between the two ends. This CDR3 reads CASSLSKIHEQYF. The CDR3 DNA sequence: TGTGCCAGCAGCTTATCTAAAATCCACGAGCAGTACTTC.

As to this clone: Different DNA sequences within this sample yield the same CDR3. This rearrangement joins TRBV30 to TRBJ2-3; 11 bases align to TRBD2. The CDR3 extends over 15 amino acids. Germline V lookup: CDR1 GTSNPN, CDR2 SVGIG (reference sequence). J gave up 2 bases and V 1 base, and 2 bases lay outside the gene matches. CDR3 in amino acids: CAWSGLAGPTDTQYF. The CDR3 DNA is TGTGCCTGGAGTGGACTAGCGGGACCCACAGATACGCAGTATTTT. Variable domain in full (rest from reference TRBV30 and TRBJ2-3): SQTIHQWPATLVQPVGSPLSLECTVEGTSNPNLYWYRQAAGRGLQLLFYSVGIGQISSEVPQNLSASRPQDRQFILSSKKLLLSDSGFYLCAWSGLAGPTDTQYFGPGTRLTVL.

Notes on this clone: Other DNA sequences from this sample encode an identical CDR3 as well. The J gene is TRBJ2-3, the V gene TRBV19; TRBD1 aligns across 8 bases. Germline CDR1 reads LNHDA; CDR2 reads SQIVND (reference sequence). This CDR3 has 15 residues. Trimming took 3 bases from V and 1 from J; bases not matched to a gene: 3. The CDR3 protein is CASSIGQGRTDTQYF. As DNA, the CDR3 is TGTGCCAGTAGTATCGGACAGGGCCGCACAGATACGCAGTATTTT.

In nucleotides, the CDR3 is TGTGCCTGGAGAAGATCGGGGGTGGGCGAGCAGTACTTC. This gives the protein CAWRRSGVGEQYF. The chain uses TRBV30 and TRBJ2-7; tentatively, D is TRBD2 (6 bases). Germline values: CDR1 GTSNPN, CDR2 SVGIG (reference sequence). Trimming took 3 bases from V and 6 from J, leaving 15 bases between them. This CDR3 has 13 amino acids. The whole variable domain, remainder taken from reference TRBV30 and TRBJ2-7, is SQTIHQWPATLVQPVGSPLSLECTVEGTSNPNLYWYRQAAGRGLQLLFYSVGIGQISSEVPQNLSASRPQDRQFILSSKKLLLSDSGFYLCAWRRSGVGEQYFGPGTRLTVT.

The table lists this clone with a count of one. The chain couples TRBV30 to TRBJ1-2; D unresolved. The length of the CDR3 is 14 residues. The V and J ends lost 1 base and 7 bases respectively, with 16 bases between them. CDR1 is GTSNPN, CDR2 SVGIG, per germline (reference sequence). The chain's CDR3 is CAWSDRRFSRGYTF. The CDR3 bases are TGTGCCTGGAGTGATCGACGGTTCTCTCGTGGCTACACCTTC.

The chain is built from TRBV14 and TRBJ2-7, with D unresolved. Germline assignment: CDR1 SGHDN and CDR2 FVKESK. The CDR3 contains 13 residues. V was trimmed by 2 bases and J by 2 bases, leaving 7 bases between them. CDR3 DNA: TGTGCCAGCAGCCAAAACGGGCCCTACGAGCAGTACTTC. Its translation: CASSQNGPYEQYF.

The V gene is TRBV19, the J gene TRBJ2-2; D uncertain. Germline V gene lookup returns CDR1 LNHDA and CDR2 SQIVND (reference sequence). The CDR3 runs to 15 residues. V was trimmed by 4 bases and J by 0 bases, leaving 9 bases between them. The CDR3 here is CASSTSPTNTGELFF. CDR3 coding DNA: TGTGCCAGTAGTACTTCCCCAACGAACACCGGGGAGCTGTTTTTT.

V and J are TRBV4-1 and TRBJ2-3, with D perhaps matching TRBD2 (7 bases). This CDR3 spans 16 amino acids. V was cut by 0 bases and J by 11 bases, with 21 bases left in between. Germline CDR1 and CDR2: MGHRA and YSYEKL. For the CDR3, the DNA is TGCGCCAGCAGCCAAGATCAGGGGACTACCCTGAGCGGGCAGTATTTT. Residues: CASSQDQGTTLSGQYF.

This chain connects TRBV11-2 to TRBJ2-7; D remains unclear. Trimming pared 3 bases from V and 2 bases from J, leaving 5 bases between. This CDR3 comprises 12 residues. The V gene's germline CDR1 is SGHAT and CDR2 FQNNGV. The CDR3 sequence is CASSFQAYEQYF. The CDR3 DNA is TGTGCCAGCAGCTTTCAGGCCTACGAGCAGTACTTC.

The chain has TRBV4-1 and TRBJ1-3; 8 positions agree with TRBD1. Trimming took 1 base from V and 3 from J; bases not matched to a gene: 5. The CDR3 sequence is 16 residues long. The germline CDR1 and CDR2 sequences are MGHRA and YSYEKL. The CDR3 bases are TGCGCCAGCAGCCAAGCCCCACAGGGGGTTGGAAACACCATATATTTT. Residues: CASSQAPQGVGNTIYF.

V usage is TRBV5-4 and J usage is TRBJ2-7; TRBD1 is a possible D gene (6 bases). CDR1 SGHNT and CDR2 YYREEE come from the germline V gene (reference sequence). V gave up 5 bases and J gave up 4 bases, with 16 bases separating them. This CDR3 comprises 14 residues. CDR3 amino acids: CASRAGTMSYEQYF. The DNA for the CDR3 is TGTGCCAGCAGGGCCGGGACAATGTCTTACGAGCAGTACTTC. Drawing the rest from reference TRBV5-4 and TRBJ2-7, the complete variable domain is ETGVTQSPTHLIKTRGQQVTLRCSSQSGHNTVSWYQQALGQGPQFIFQYYREEENGRGNFPPRFSGLQFPNYSSELNVNALELDDSALYLCASRAGTMSYEQYFGPGTRLTVT.

This clone was found a few times. Other DNA sequences in the same sample also yield this CDR3. The CDR3 nucleotides are TGTGCCAGCAGTGAAGGTAGCAATCAGCCCCAGCATTTT. Residues: CASSEGSNQPQHF. The V gene is TRBV6-1, the J gene TRBJ1-5; unclear D gene. Germline CDR1 reads MNHNS; CDR2 reads SASEGT. This CDR3 region has 13 residues. The V and J ends lost 1 base and 0 bases respectively, with 1 base between them.